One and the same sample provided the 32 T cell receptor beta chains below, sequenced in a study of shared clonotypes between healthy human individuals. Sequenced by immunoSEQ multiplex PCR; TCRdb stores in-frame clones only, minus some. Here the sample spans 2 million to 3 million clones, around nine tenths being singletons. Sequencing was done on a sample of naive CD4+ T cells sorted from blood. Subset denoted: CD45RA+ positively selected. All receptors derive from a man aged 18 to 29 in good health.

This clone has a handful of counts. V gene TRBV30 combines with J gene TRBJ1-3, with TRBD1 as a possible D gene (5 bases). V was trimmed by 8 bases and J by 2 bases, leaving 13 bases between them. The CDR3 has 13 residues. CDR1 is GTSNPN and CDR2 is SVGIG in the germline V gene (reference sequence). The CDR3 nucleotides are TGTGCCCAGGTGCAGGGCACTGGAAACACCATATATTTT. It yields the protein CAQVQGTGNTIYF.

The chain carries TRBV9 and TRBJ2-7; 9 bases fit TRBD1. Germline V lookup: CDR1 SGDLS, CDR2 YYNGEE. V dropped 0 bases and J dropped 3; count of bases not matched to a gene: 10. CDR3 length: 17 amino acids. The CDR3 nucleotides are TGTGCCAGCAGCGTAGCTCCCTCCGGACAGGGGATCTACGAGCAGTACTTC. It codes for CASSVAPSGQGIYEQYF.

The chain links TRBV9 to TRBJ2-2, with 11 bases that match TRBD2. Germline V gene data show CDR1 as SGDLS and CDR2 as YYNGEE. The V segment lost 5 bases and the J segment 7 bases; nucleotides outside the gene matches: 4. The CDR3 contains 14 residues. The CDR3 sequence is CASRWGTSGGELFF. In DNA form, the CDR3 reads TGTGCCAGCAGATGGGGGACTAGCGGCGGGGAGCTGTTTTTT.

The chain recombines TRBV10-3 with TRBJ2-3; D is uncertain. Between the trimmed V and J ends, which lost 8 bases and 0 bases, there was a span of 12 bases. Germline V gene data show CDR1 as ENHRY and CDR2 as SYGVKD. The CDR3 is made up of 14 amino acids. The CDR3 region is CAIATGPSTDTQYF. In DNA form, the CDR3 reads TGTGCCATCGCGACTGGACCTAGCACAGATACGCAGTATTTT.

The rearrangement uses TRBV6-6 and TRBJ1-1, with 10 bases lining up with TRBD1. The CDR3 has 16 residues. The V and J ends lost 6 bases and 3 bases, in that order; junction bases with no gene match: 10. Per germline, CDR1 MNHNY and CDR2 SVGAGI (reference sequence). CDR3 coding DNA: TGTGCCAGCAGCCAAGGGGACAGGGGAAGGGACACTGAAGCTTTCTTT. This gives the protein CASSQGDRGRDTEAFF.

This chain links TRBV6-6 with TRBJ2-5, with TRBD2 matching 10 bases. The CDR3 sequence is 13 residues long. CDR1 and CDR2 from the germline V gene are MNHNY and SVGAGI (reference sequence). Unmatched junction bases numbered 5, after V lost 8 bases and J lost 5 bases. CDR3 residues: CASLAGGGETQYF. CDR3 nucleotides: TGTGCCAGCTTAGCGGGAGGTGGGGAGACCCAGTACTTC.

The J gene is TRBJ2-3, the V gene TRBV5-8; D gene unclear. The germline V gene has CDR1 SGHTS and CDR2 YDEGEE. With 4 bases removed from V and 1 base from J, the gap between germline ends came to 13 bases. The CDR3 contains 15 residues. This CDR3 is CASSGSGFRTDTQYF. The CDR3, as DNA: TGTGCCAGCAGCGGAAGTGGTTTTCGCACAGATACGCAGTATTTT. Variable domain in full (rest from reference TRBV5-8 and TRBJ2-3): EAGVTQSPTHLIKTRGQQATLRCSPISGHTSVYWYQQALGLGLQFLLWYDEGEERNRGNFPPRFSGRQFPNYSSELNVNALELEDSALYLCASSGSGFRTDTQYFGPGTRLTVL.

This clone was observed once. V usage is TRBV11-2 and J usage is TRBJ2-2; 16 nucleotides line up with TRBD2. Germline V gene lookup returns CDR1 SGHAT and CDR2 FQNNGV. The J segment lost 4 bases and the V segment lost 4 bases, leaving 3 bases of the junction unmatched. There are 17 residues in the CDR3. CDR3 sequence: CASSWGLAGGGTGELFF. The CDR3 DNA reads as TGTGCCAGCAGCTGGGGACTAGCGGGAGGGGGCACCGGGGAGCTGTTTTTT.

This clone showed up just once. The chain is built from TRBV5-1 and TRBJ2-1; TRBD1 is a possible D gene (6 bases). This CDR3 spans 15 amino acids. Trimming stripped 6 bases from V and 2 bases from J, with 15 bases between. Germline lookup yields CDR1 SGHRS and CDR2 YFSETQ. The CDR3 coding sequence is TGCGCCAGCAAGCTGGATGGGGGCACCTACAATGAGCAGTTCTTC. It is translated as CASKLDGGTYNEQFF.

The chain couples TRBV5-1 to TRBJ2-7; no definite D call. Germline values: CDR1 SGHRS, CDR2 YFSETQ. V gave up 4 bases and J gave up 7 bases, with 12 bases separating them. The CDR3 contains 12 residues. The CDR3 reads CASSRENGEQYF. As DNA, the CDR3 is TGCGCCAGCAGCCGAGAAAACGGGGAGCAGTACTTC.

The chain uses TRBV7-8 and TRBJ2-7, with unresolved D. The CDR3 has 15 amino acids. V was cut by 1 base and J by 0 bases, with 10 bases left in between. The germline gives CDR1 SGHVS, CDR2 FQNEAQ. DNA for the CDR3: TGTGCCAGCAGCTTAGAAAAAGGCCGCTCCTACGAGCAGTACTTC. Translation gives CASSLEKGRSYEQYF. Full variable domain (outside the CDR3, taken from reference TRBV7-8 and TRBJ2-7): GAGVSQSPRYKVAKRGQDVALRCDPISGHVSLFWYQQALGQGPEFLTYFQNEAQLDKSGLPSDRFFAERPEGSVSTLKIQRTQQEDSAVYLCASSLEKGRSYEQYFGPGTRLTVT.

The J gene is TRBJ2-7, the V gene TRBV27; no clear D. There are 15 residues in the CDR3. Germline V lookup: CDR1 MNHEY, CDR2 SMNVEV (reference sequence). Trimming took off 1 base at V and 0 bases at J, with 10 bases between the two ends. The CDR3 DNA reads TGTGCCAGCAGTTTATTCGGCGGATCCTCCTACGAGCAGTACTTC. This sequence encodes CASSLFGGSSYEQYF.

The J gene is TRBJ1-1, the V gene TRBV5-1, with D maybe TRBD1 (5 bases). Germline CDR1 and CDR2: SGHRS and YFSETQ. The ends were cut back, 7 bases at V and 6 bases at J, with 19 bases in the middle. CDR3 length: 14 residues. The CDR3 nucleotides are TGCGCCAGCCGGCGGGGGGGAGGTGAGGCTGAAGCTTTCTTT. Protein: CASRRGGGEAEAFF. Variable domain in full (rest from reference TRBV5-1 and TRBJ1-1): KAGVTQTPRYLIKTRGQQVTLSCSPISGHRSVSWYQQTPGQGLQFLFEYFSETQRNKGNFPGRFSGRQFSNSRSEMNVSTLELGDSALYLCASRRGGGEAEAFFGQGTRLTVV.

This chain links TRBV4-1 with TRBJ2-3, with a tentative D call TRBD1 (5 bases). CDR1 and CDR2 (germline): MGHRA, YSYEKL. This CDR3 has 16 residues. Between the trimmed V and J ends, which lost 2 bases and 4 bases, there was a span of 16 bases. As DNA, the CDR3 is TGCGCCAGCAGCCAATACGGGCCCCTGGGGCCAGATACGCAGTATTTT. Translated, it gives CASSQYGPLGPDTQYF.

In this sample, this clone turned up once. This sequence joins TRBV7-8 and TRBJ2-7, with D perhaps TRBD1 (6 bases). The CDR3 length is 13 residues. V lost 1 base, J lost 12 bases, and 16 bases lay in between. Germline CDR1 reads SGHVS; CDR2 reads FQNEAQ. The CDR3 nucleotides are TGTGCCAGCAGCTTAGTTCAGGGGCAGGGGTGGTACTTC. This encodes CASSLVQGQGWYF.

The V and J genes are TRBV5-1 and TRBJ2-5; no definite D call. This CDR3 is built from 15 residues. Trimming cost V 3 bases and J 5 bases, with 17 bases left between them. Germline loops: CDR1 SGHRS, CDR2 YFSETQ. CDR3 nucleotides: TGCGCCAGCAGCTCCCGTACCGGGCCAATTGAGACCCAGTACTTC. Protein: CASSSRTGPIETQYF.

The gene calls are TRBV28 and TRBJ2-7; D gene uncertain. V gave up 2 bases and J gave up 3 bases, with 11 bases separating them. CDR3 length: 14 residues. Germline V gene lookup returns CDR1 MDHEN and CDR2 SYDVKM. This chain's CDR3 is CASSLSPRVYEQYF. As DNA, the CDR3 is TGTGCCAGCAGTTTAAGCCCCAGAGTCTACGAGCAGTACTTC.

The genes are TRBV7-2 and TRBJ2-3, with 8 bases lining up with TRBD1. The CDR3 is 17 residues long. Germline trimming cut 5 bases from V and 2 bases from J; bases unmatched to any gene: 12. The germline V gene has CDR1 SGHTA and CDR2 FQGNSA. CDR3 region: CASSHQPQGANTDTQYF. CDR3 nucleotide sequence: TGTGCCAGCAGCCACCAGCCCCAGGGGGCCAACACAGATACGCAGTATTTT.

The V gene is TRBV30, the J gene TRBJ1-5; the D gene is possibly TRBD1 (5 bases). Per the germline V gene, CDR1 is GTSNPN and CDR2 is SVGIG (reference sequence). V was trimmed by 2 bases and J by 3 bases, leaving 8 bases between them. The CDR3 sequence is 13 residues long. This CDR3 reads CAWSPGLNQPQHF. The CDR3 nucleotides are TGTGCCTGGAGTCCAGGGCTCAATCAGCCCCAGCATTTT.

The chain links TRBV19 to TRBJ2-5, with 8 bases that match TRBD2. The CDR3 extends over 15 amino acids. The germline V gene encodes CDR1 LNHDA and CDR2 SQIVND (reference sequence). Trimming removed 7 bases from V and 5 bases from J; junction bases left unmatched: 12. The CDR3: CASKSGGGSSETQYF. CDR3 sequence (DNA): TGTGCCAGTAAATCCGGCGGGGGGTCTAGTGAGACCCAGTACTTC.

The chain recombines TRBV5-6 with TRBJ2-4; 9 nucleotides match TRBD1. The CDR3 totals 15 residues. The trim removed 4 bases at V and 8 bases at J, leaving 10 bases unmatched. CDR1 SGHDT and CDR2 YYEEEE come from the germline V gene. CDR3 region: CASSHPDRGRDIQYF. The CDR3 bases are TGTGCCAGCAGCCACCCGGACAGGGGAAGGGACATTCAGTACTTC.

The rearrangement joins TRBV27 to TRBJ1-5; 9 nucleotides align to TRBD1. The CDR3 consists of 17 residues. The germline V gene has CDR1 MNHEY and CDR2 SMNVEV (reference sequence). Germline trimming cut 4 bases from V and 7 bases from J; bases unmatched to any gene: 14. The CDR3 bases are TGTGCCAGCAGTTCCTCCCTTGGACAGGGGTGGAACCAGCCCCAGCATTTT. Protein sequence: CASSSSLGQGWNQPQHF.

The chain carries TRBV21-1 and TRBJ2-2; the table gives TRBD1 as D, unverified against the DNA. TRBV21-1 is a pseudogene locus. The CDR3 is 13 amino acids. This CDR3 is CASITGCTGELFF. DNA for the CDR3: TGTGCCAGTATAACAGGGTGCACCGGGGAGCTGTTTTTT.

The CDR3 DNA reads as TGTGCCAGCAGTTACGGGACAGGGAGAATAGGTGGCTACACCTTC. Its protein is CASSYGTGRIGGYTF. This chain joins TRBV6-5 and TRBJ1-2; 9 nucleotides agree with TRBD1. The V gene's germline CDR1 is MNHEY and CDR2 SVGAGI. The CDR3 has 15 amino acids. The V segment lost 2 bases and the J segment 7 bases; nucleotides outside the gene matches: 8.

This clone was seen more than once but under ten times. The DNA of the CDR3 is TGTGCCAGCAGCTTAGTTAACAATCAGCCCCAGCATTTT. Its protein is CASSLVNNQPQHF. V and J are TRBV7-2 and TRBJ1-5; no clear D gene. There are 13 residues in the CDR3. The germline V gene encodes CDR1 SGHTA and CDR2 FQGNSA. V was pared by 1 base and J by 3 bases, with 4 bases between. The full variable domain, in which reference TRBV7-2 and TRBJ1-5 provide the parts outside the CDR3, is GAGVSQSPSNKVTEKGKDVELRCDPISGHTALYWYRQSLGQGLEFLIYFQGNSAPDKSGLPSDRFSAERTGGSVSTLTIQRTQQEDSAVYLCASSLVNNQPQHFGDGTRLSIL.

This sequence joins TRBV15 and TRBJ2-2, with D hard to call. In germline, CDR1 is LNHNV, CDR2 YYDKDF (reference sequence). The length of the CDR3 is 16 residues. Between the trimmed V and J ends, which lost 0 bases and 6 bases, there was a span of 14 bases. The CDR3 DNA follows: TGTGCCACCAGCAGAGATGGGTCAGCCAGCGCCGGGGAGCTGTTTTTT. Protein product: CATSRDGSASAGELFF. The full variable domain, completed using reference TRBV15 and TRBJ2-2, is DAMVIQNPRYQVTQFGKPVTLSCSQTLNHNVMYWYQQKSSQAPKLLFHYYDKDFNNEADTPDNFQSRRPNTSFCFLDIRSPGLGDTAMYLCATSRDGSASAGELFFGEGSRLTVL.

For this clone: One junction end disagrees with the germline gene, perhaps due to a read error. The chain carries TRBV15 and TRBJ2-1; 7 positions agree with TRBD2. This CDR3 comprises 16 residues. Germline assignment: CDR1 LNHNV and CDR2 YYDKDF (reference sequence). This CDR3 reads CATSLGGTTMSSAKIF. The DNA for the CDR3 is TGTGCCACCAGTTTGGGTGGGACTACAATGAGCAGTGCAAAGATCTTC.

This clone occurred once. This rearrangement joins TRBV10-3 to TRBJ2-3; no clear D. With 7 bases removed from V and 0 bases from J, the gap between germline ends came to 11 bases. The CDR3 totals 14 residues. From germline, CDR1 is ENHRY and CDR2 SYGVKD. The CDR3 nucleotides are TGTGCCATCACCACGACCAGAAGCACAGATACGCAGTATTTT. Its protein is CAITTTRSTDTQYF.

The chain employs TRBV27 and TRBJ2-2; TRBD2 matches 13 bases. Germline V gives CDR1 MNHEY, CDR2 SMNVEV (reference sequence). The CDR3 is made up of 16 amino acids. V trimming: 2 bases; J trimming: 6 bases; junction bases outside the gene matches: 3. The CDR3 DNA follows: TGTGCCAGCAGTTTAAACGGACTAGCGGGAGCCGGGGAGCTGTTTTTT. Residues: CASSLNGLAGAGELFF.

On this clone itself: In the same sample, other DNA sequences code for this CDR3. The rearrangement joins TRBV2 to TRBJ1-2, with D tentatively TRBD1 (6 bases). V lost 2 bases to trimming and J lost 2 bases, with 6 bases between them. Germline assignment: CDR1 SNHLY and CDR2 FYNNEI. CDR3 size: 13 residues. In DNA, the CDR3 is TGTGCCAGCAGTGAAAGGGGGAACTATGGCTACACCTTC. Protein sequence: CASSERGNYGYTF. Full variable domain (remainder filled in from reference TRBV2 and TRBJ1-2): EPEVTQTPSHQVTQMGQEVILRCVPISNHLYFYWYRQILGQKVEFLVSFYNNEISEKSEIFDDQFSVERPDGSNFTLKIRSTKLEDSAMYFCASSERGNYGYTFGSGTRLTVV.

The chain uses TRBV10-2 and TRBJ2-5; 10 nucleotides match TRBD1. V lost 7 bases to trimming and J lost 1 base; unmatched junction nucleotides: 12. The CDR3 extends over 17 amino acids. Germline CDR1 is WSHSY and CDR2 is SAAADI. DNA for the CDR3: TGCGCCAGCAAGTTTGGGACAGGGGCAGTCGGCCAAGAGACCCAGTACTTC. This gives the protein CASKFGTGAVGQETQYF.

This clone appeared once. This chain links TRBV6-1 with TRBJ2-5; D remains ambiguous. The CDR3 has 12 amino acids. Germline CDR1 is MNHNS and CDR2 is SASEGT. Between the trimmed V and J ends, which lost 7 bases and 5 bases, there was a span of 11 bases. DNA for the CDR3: TGTGCCAGCACCGCGCCGTGGGAGACCCAGTACTTC. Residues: CASTAPWETQYF.